This TCR beta chain was sequenced during a study of shared clonotypes between healthy human individuals (dated by TCRdb to about 2020). Turning to the overall study: Three men and two women, aged 18 to 49 years, made up the cohort. For each donor, CD4 naive and CD4 memory were each run on three plates, CD8 naive on two plates, and CD8 memory on one plate. To estimate repertoire size and how much clonotypes are shared between individuals, the study performed deep sequencing of blood TCR repertoires from a few healthy adults. Different laboratories and diverse techniques were used to prepare libraries and sequence TCR repertoires, to increase sequencing depth and limit assay-specific biases. Leukapheresis yielded between about 0.85 and 9 billion PBMCs per donor.

Relative to germline, V is 3 bases shorter and J is 5 bases shorter, with 8 bases between their ends. CDR1 is given as SGHAT and CDR2 as FQNNGV, both from the germline V gene. The CDR3, cysteine through phenylalanine, is 12 amino acids long. The only DNA kept is the CDR3, 36 bases in frame from the first base. On this clone itself: Its antigen is not yet known. No per-base quality is available; no much larger clone lies one base away.

Results and caveats for the whole study, not just this receptor: Naive subsets generally had larger estimated clonotype richness than memory subsets did. The small number of donors limited the genetic and exposure-history diversity represented. Higher generation probabilities were observed for clonotypes shared by all four sorted-subset donors than for non-shared clonotypes. Sharing across several donors was observed for about 4.8% of naive CD4, over 3% of naive CD8, over 2% of memory CD4, and roughly 0.4% of memory CD8 clonotypes. Incomplete sequencing was indicated by rarefaction of sorted-subset datasets, despite the large sequencing depth. Sampling was restricted to blood, and TCR repertoires in tissues likely differ from the TCR repertoires found in blood. Pairwise subsampling led to the expectation that sequencing depth would affect the degree of clonotype sharing among donors.

TCR CDR3 regions were amplified from genomic DNA by multiplex PCR using the deep immunoSEQ assay. Extracted genomic DNA from each cell subset was distributed evenly across all wells of several immunoSEQ 96-well plates, and each plate was treated as a replicate. For sorted subsets, about 0.2 ug genomic DNA, equal to 30,000 or so T cell genomes, was loaded into each replicate PCR. Purified libraries were quantified with a Qubit 3.0 fluorometer, sized on a Bioanalyzer 2100, and re-quantified with the KAPA Library Quantification kit. Every immunoSEQ 96-well plate was sequenced on a separate single-read 150-cycle Illumina NextSeq 550 flow cell. The original methods were these. Because only junctional sequences without quality scores were contained in the immunoSEQ output, filtering matching that applied to full-length reads could not be performed. To assign V/J genes and CDR3, sequences were annotated using PyIR, a Python wrapper for IgBLAST v1.9, with IMGT germline references. Reads were filtered out if the reads had weak V/J assignments (E-value above 1e-6), no CDR3, stop codons, out-of-frame junctions, or ambiguous translated residues. V3J clonotypes were defined as sequences sharing an identical inferred V gene, J gene, and CDR3 amino acid sequence. The percentage overlap between two repertoires was calculated by dividing the number of shared unique clonotypes by the size of the smaller repertoire. Three approaches were used to assess repertoire richness: RTK rarefaction, the Chao1 estimator, and Recon v2.1 estimates of unobserved clonotypes. Generation probabilities were computed with OLGA for all TCRbeta clonotypes obtained by the gDNA method from several donors. TCRdb retrieved this table from immuneACCESS and kept in-frame rearrangements only. Not all clones are present; in checked studies, unresolved V genes account for under half, and no reason is known for the remainder. V, J and clone size are taken as reported in that table, and D and trimming were inferred from the DNA itself. A total of under 650,000 clones appear in this sample, almost 97% of them only once. About 0.064% of the sample rests with the top ten.

Healthy HIV-negative adults with no recently reported acute infections or vaccinations were included as donors. All donors were Caucasian adults living in Nashville, Tennessee, USA. CD4+ T cells were enriched through magnetic negative selection, after which naive cells were positively selected on CD45RA and the remaining negative fraction served as the memory subset. After blood collection by leukapheresis, PBMCs were isolated using Ficoll-Histopaque density gradient centrifugation and then cryopreserved in the vapor phase of liquid nitrogen. Analytical flow cytometry was used to check the purity and quantity of every magnetically sorted T cell population. Genomic DNA was isolated from every sorted fraction and measured by UV absorbance on a Nanodrop 2000c.

Sequencing used naive CD4+ T cells sorted from blood. What the cell subset or site label conveys for this sample: CD45RA+ positively selected. This clonotype was sampled from a woman aged 30 to 39 in good health. The chain is made from TRBV11-2 and TRBJ2-7; confidence is insufficient to name the D gene. The CDR3 here reads CASSLEGNEQYF. The nucleotides read TGTGCCAGCAGCTTGGAAGGGAACGAGCAGTACTTC.